The next 18 T cell receptor beta chains were all read from a single sample in a study of blood T cell repertoires in COVID-19. Assay used: immunoSEQ multiplex PCR; TCRdb lists only in-frame clones, some missing. The sample records about 83,000 clones, 90% being singletons. The material sequenced was peripheral blood. The source of these receptors is a woman aged 80 or over with active or convalescent COVID-19.

V and J are TRBV6-5 and TRBJ1-5; D unclear. The germline CDR1 and CDR2 sequences are MNHEY and SVGAGI. The germline V and J ends were trimmed by 6 bases and 4 bases, with 7 bases remaining between them. CDR3 length equals 12 residues. CDR3 in amino acids: CASRSLNQPQHF. CDR3 bases: TGTGCCAGCAGGAGCTTGAATCAGCCCCAGCATTTT.

The chain links TRBV6-5 to TRBJ2-7, with 7 positions matching TRBD1. The CDR3 has 15 amino acids. Per the germline V gene, CDR1 is MNHEY and CDR2 is SVGAGI. With 5 bases clipped from V and 2 bases from J, the junction kept 9 bases outside the gene matches. The CDR3 region has the DNA TGTGCCAGCAGTCCCCGGGACAGCCGCCCCTACGAGCAGTACTTC. This translates into CASSPRDSRPYEQYF.

This chain's CDR3 is CASSAGQGAGNTIYF. CDR3 sequence (DNA): TGTGCCAGCAGCGCCGGACAGGGGGCTGGAAACACCATATATTTT. This rearrangement joins TRBV9 to TRBJ1-3, with TRBD1 matching over 10 bases. V was clipped by 3 bases and J by 2 bases; unmatched bases: 2. The CDR3 contains 15 residues. Germline CDR1 and CDR2: SGDLS and YYNGEE.

V is TRBV5-5 and J is TRBJ2-1; D perhaps matches TRBD1 (9 bases). V lost 4 bases and J 9 bases, leaving 20 bases between the germline ends. The CDR3 totals 15 residues. The germline V gene has CDR1 SGHKS and CDR2 YYEKEE (reference sequence). The CDR3, as DNA: TGTGCCAGCAGCCCGGGAGGGACAGGGCCCGCTGAGCAGTTCTTC. Amino acid sequence: CASSPGGTGPAEQFF.

The chain combines TRBV4-3 with TRBJ1-5, with 7 bases matching TRBD1. The CDR3 covers 15 residues. Germline V gene data show CDR1 as LGHNA and CDR2 as YSLEER. The J segment lost 6 bases and the V segment lost 1 base, leaving 6 bases of the junction unmatched. The CDR3 loop is CASSQAHRGGQPQHF. In DNA form, the CDR3 reads TGCGCCAGCAGCCAAGCCCACAGGGGTGGTCAGCCCCAGCATTTT.

The rearrangement joins TRBV27 to TRBJ2-7; D is possibly TRBD2 (6 bases). The CDR3 spans 15 residues. CDR1 MNHEY and CDR2 SMNVEV come from the germline V gene (reference sequence). V lost 2 bases, J lost 2 bases, and 13 bases lay in between. DNA for the CDR3: TGTGCCAGCAGTTTAGCGAGGGCGGGGCCCTACGAGCAGTACTTC. Its protein is CASSLARAGPYEQYF.

This clone was recorded once. The CDR3 sequence is CASTRRGLAGGQDTQYF. The CDR3 region has the DNA TGTGCCAGCACCCGACGGGGACTAGCGGGGGGGCAGGATACGCAGTATTTT. This chain links TRBV7-2 with TRBJ2-3; 16 bases agree with TRBD2. Trimming at V came to 7 bases and at J to 6 bases, leaving 10 bases not matched to a gene. CDR3 length: 17 amino acids. Germline V lookup: CDR1 SGHTA, CDR2 FQGNSA.

The chain combines TRBV5-1 with TRBJ1-4; D is unclear. There are 13 residues in the CDR3. CDR1 and CDR2 from the germline V gene are SGHRS and YFSETQ. Trimming took off 0 bases at V and 8 bases at J, with 8 bases between the two ends. CDR3 sequence: CASSLAGGEKLFF. CDR3 coding DNA: TGCGCCAGCAGCTTGGCCGGAGGAGAAAAACTGTTTTTT.

The rearrangement links TRBV24-1 to TRBJ1-6; 7 nucleotides align to TRBD1. CDR1 and CDR2 from the germline V gene are KGHDR and SFDVKD. Trimming at V came to 5 bases and at J to 5 bases, leaving 2 bases not matched to a gene. This CDR3 contains 14 residues. The CDR3 DNA follows: TGTGCCACCAGTGCGGGACAGAATAATTCACCCCTCCACTTT. Translation gives CATSAGQNNSPLHF.

V usage is TRBV14 and J usage is TRBJ2-7, with D possibly matching TRBD2 (6 bases). The CDR3 has 14 amino acids. The V and J ends lost 6 bases and 1 base respectively, with 13 bases between them. Germline lookup yields CDR1 SGHDN and CDR2 FVKESK. The CDR3 region is CASSGGALSYEQYF. The CDR3 region has the DNA TGTGCCAGCAGTGGCGGGGCTCTATCCTACGAGCAGTACTTC.

V usage is TRBV3-1 (or the pseudogene TRBV3-2) and J usage is TRBJ2-7, with D perhaps matching TRBD2 (5 bases). Germline CDR1 and CDR2: LGHDT and YNNKEL (reference sequence). Between the trimmed V and J ends, which lost 1 base and 3 bases, there was a span of 13 bases. The CDR3 covers 15 residues. The CDR3 nucleotides read TGTGCCAGCAGCCAAGGTGAGGGCCACTACTACGAGCAGTACTTC. This encodes CASSQGEGHYYEQYF.

V is TRBV5-1 and J is TRBJ1-1; D is perhaps TRBD1 (5 bases). The V gene's germline CDR1 is SGHRS and CDR2 YFSETQ. This CDR3 spans 15 amino acids. V was trimmed by 4 bases and J by 5 bases, leaving 18 bases between them. DNA of the CDR3: TGCGCCAGCAGCCGCGGTGGCAGGGTAGGGACTGAAGCTTTCTTT. Residues: CASSRGGRVGTEAFF.

The rearrangement joins TRBV27 to TRBJ1-2; 7 nucleotides agree with TRBD1. Unmatched junction bases numbered 5, after V lost 6 bases and J lost 1 base. CDR1 and CDR2 (germline): MNHEY, SMNVEV (reference sequence). The length of the CDR3 is 14 residues. CDR3 sequence reads: CASSSGQFNYGYTF. In nucleotides, the CDR3 is TGTGCCAGCAGCTCGGGACAGTTTAACTATGGCTACACCTTC.

The CDR3 spells CASSVVAHSNEQFF. CDR3 bases: TGTGCCAGCAGCGTAGTAGCACATTCCAATGAGCAGTTCTTC. The chain joins TRBV9 to TRBJ2-1; no clear D gene. This CDR3 spans 14 amino acids. Germline CDR1 reads SGDLS; CDR2 reads YYNGEE. Trimming left V 0 bases short and J 6 bases short, with 10 bases between.

The chain couples TRBV2 to TRBJ1-5, with no clear D. Germline CDR1 SNHLY, CDR2 FYNNEI. V shed 6 bases and J shed 5 bases, with 20 bases lying between them. The CDR3 is 16 amino acids. The CDR3 sequence: CASSLDDGLIHQPQHF. DNA of the CDR3: TGTGCCAGCAGCCTAGACGACGGATTAATTCATCAGCCCCAGCATTTT.

The gene calls are TRBV12-3 or TRBV12-4 and TRBJ1-1; D unclear. The V end lost 2 bases, the J end lost 6 bases, and 10 bases lay between the germline ends. The CDR3 loop spans 13 amino acids. The DNA of the CDR3 is TGTGCCAGCAGTTTACGTGAGGGCCCTGAAGCTTTCTTT. Its protein is CASSLREGPEAFF.

This clone is a singleton in its sample. The rearrangement uses TRBV5-1 and TRBJ2-1, with 14 bases identical to TRBD2. Per germline, CDR1 SGHRS and CDR2 YFSETQ. The CDR3 runs to 15 residues. V was pared by 4 bases and J by 9 bases, with 6 bases of the junction left unmatched. CDR3 region: CASSVTSGGASEQFF. In DNA, the CDR3 is TGCGCCAGCAGCGTGACTAGCGGGGGGGCCAGTGAGCAGTTCTTC.

The V call is TRBV6-1, the J call TRBJ1-5; 9 bases agree with TRBD1. CDR1 and CDR2 from the germline V gene are MNHNS and SASEGT. The CDR3 covers 20 residues. V lost 4 bases to trimming and J lost 0 bases; unmatched junction nucleotides: 16. DNA of the CDR3: TGTGCCAGCAGTGGTCCCGGGACAGGGAGATTATGGAATAGCAATCAGCCCCAGCATTTT. As protein: CASSGPGTGRLWNSNQPQHF.